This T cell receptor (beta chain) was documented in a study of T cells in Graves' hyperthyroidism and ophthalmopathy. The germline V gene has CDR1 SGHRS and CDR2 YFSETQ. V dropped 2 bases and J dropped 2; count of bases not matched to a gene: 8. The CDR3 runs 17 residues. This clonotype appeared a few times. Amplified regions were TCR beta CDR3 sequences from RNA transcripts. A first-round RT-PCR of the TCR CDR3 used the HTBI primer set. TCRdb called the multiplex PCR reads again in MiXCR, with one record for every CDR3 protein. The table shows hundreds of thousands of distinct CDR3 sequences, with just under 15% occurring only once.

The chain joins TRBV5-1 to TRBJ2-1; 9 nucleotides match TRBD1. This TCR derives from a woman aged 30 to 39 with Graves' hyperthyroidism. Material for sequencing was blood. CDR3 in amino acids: CASSFEPGQGTYNEQFF. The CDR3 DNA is TGCGCCAGCAGCTTCGAACCGGGACAGGGCACCTACAATGAGCAGTTCTTC.